Shown below are 14 T cell receptor beta chains from a single sample sequenced in a study of T-cell reconstitution after alpha-beta-depleted transplantation in children. For TCRbeta, the library was prepared with unique molecular identifiers. In TCRdb, the PCR reads were re-called with MiXCR into one record per CDR3 protein. The sample has about 70,000 distinct CDR3 sequences, roughly 10% seen once; the top ten hold roughly 13%. The sample here was PBMCs, taken before TCRalphabeta/CD19-depleted stem cell transplant. All receptors derive from a boy aged 5-17 years with acute myeloid leukemia, due to receive a stem cell transplant.

This clonotype was detected many times. This rearrangement joins TRBV10-3 to TRBJ2-2, with D perhaps matching TRBD2 (5 bases). V lost 0 bases, J lost 1 base, and 6 bases lay in between. From germline, CDR1 is ENHRY and CDR2 SYGVKD. The CDR3 contains 15 residues. CDR3: CAISESTKNTGELFF. The CDR3 DNA follows: TGTGCCATCAGTGAGTCGACTAAGAACACCGGGGAGCTGTTTTTT.

This clonotype was detected ten times or more. The chain carries TRBV20-1 and TRBJ2-7; D is possibly TRBD1 (5 bases). CDR3 size: 14 residues. Germline lookup yields CDR1 DFQATT and CDR2 SNEGSKA (reference sequence). V gave up 6 bases and J gave up 1 base, with 16 bases separating them. The CDR3 sequence is CSAPTAGISYEQYF. The CDR3 nucleotides are TGCAGTGCACCGACGGCAGGGATATCCTACGAGCAGTACTTC.

The sample holds many counts of this clonotype. The gene calls are TRBV3-1 and TRBJ1-5, with 11 nucleotides matching TRBD1. J gave up 11 bases and V 2 bases, and 8 bases lay outside the gene matches. The CDR3 sequence is 15 residues long. The germline V gene encodes CDR1 LGHDT and CDR2 YNNKEL (reference sequence). CDR3 protein: CASSQTGTGGMSQHF. CDR3 in DNA: TGTGCCAGCAGCCAAACCGGGACAGGGGGAATGTCCCAGCATTTT.

V is TRBV7-2 and J is TRBJ1-1; D not resolved. Germline assignment: CDR1 SGHTA and CDR2 FQGNSA. V lost 5 bases and J 10 bases, leaving 17 bases between the germline ends. The CDR3 is 13 residues long. The CDR3 sequence is CASSPEPGLAAFF. CDR3 in DNA: TGTGCCAGCAGCCCTGAGCCCGGACTAGCAGCTTTCTTT.

This clonotype occurred many times. This rearrangement joins TRBV20-1 to TRBJ2-1; 10 nucleotides agree with TRBD2. The CDR3 runs to 16 residues. V was clipped by 6 bases and J by 5 bases; unmatched bases: 13. Germline V gene sequence: CDR1 DFQATT, CDR2 SNEGSKA (reference sequence). As DNA, the CDR3 is TGCAGTGCCCCTGGGCTAGCGGGAGATACGGACAATGAGCAGTTCTTC. Protein product: CSAPGLAGDTDNEQFF.

In this sample, this clonotype turned up many times. The chain recombines TRBV27 with TRBJ2-7; D call uncertain. CDR3 length: 21 amino acids. The V and J ends lost 2 bases and 0 bases respectively, with 29 bases between them. Germline CDR1 reads MNHEY; CDR2 reads SMNVEV (reference sequence). CDR3 residues: CASSLNIPVTSSKQNSYEQYF. In DNA, the CDR3 is TGTGCCAGCAGTTTAAATATCCCCGTAACCTCCTCGAAACAAAACTCCTACGAGCAGTACTTC.

This clonotype was observed many times. The genes are TRBV7-6 and TRBJ2-2; 10 positions match TRBD2. Germline CDR1 SGHVS, CDR2 FNYEAQ. This CDR3 has 15 residues. Unmatched junction bases numbered 5, after V lost 5 bases and J lost 5 bases. The CDR3 DNA reads TGTGCCAGCAGCCCCCAGACTAGCGGGACCGGGGAGCTGTTTTTT. Protein: CASSPQTSGTGELFF.

This sequence joins TRBV7-2 and TRBJ2-3, with 7 bases fitting TRBD1. The CDR3 length is 22 residues. The germline V gene has CDR1 SGHTA and CDR2 FQGNSA. V lost 7 bases to trimming and J lost 0 bases; unmatched junction nucleotides: 28. The CDR3 region is CASTGAQRGQKGRSSSTDTQYF. The DNA for the CDR3 is TGTGCCAGCACCGGAGCCCAAAGGGGGCAAAAGGGGCGGTCCTCTAGCACAGATACGCAGTATTTT.

This clonotype has a count of ten or more. The chain recombines TRBV6-1 with TRBJ1-6; D not resolved. This CDR3 has 15 amino acids. The ends were cut back, 6 bases at V and 7 bases at J, with 16 bases in the middle. Looked up from germline, CDR1 is MNHNS and CDR2 is SASEGT. CDR3 DNA sequence: TGTGCCAGCAGCCGACTACTGGGAGGGAATTCACCCCTCCACTTT. Protein sequence: CASSRLLGGNSPLHF.

This clonotype was counted at least ten times. This chain links TRBV25-1 with TRBJ2-7; D is possibly TRBD1 or TRBD2 (5 bases each). V gave up 7 bases and J gave up 0 bases, with 10 bases separating them. The germline CDR1 and CDR2 sequences are MGHDK and SYGVNS. The CDR3 loop spans 13 amino acids. This chain's CDR3 is CASTRDPSYEQYF. The CDR3, as DNA: TGTGCCAGCACCCGGGACCCCTCCTACGAGCAGTACTTC.

This clonotype was recorded at least ten times. The chain recombines TRBV12-3 or TRBV12-4 with TRBJ2-1; D is possibly TRBD2 (6 bases). The ends were cut back, 1 base at V and 0 bases at J, with 10 bases in the middle. This CDR3 region has 16 residues. The CDR3 DNA sequence: TGTGCCAGCAGTTTAGTGGCGGGAAGCTCCTACAATGAGCAGTTCTTC. It codes for CASSLVAGSSYNEQFF.

This clonotype has at least ten counts. CDR3 protein: CASSISSQPSYNEQFF. CDR3 sequence (DNA): TGTGCCAGTAGTATAAGTAGTCAGCCCTCCTACAATGAGCAGTTCTTC. This chain joins TRBV19 and TRBJ2-1, with unresolved D. There are 16 residues in the CDR3. Germline V gene sequence: CDR1 LNHDA, CDR2 SQIVND (reference sequence). V lost 2 bases and J lost 0, with 11 bases in between.

This clonotype was recorded many times. The CDR3 protein is CSANPKWASYNEQFF. The CDR3 bases are TGCAGTGCCAATCCGAAGTGGGCGTCCTACAATGAGCAGTTCTTC. The chain has TRBV20-1 and TRBJ2-1, with unresolved D. Trimming pared 6 bases from V and 1 base from J, leaving 16 bases between. Germline loops: CDR1 DFQATT, CDR2 SNEGSKA (reference sequence). This CDR3 is built from 15 residues.

This clonotype was observed many times. The V gene is TRBV7-6, the J gene TRBJ2-1, with D tentatively TRBD2 (6 bases). V lost 5 bases and J lost 9, with 11 bases in between. Germline assignment: CDR1 SGHVS and CDR2 FNYEAQ. The CDR3 sequence is 12 residues long. CDR3 sequence reads: CASSRGTGEQFF. In DNA, the CDR3 is TGTGCCAGCAGCCGGGGGACGGGTGAGCAGTTCTTC.